This T cell receptor beta chain is drawn from a study of OX40 agonist ivuxolimab in advanced cancers. Study information: From 23 to 79 years was the age range, with a mean of around 56 years, and about 83% were male.

The table came from immunoSEQ multiplex PCR; TCRdb's copy has only in-frame clones and leaves some out. The sample consists of around 50,000 clones, more than 70% of them appearing once. The V gene's germline CDR1 is SGHVS and CDR2 FQNEAQ. Germline trimming cut 1 base from V and 6 bases from J; bases unmatched to any gene: 4. The length of the CDR3 is 15 residues. A remark on this clone: Its specificity is not known.

Collection of blood occurred at baseline, at cycle 4 day 1, and at cycle 7 day 1. General study results and limits: Fewer expanded clones were found on average in CD4+ than in CD8+ T cells.

V is TRBV7-8 and J is TRBJ2-3; TRBD2 agrees at 10 bases. Sequencing used CD4+ or CD8+ T cells sorted from blood, obtained in a trial of the OX40 agonist ivuxolimab. The TCR originated in an adult with an advanced solid tumor such as melanoma, head and neck, liver or kidney cancer. The CDR3 protein is CASSLGGSGGDTQYF. Written as DNA, the CDR3 is TGTGCCAGCAGCTTAGGTGGTAGCGGGGGGGATACGCAGTATTTT. Based on the CDR3 plus reference TRBV7-8 and TRBJ2-3, the full variable domain is GAGVSQSPRYKVAKRGQDVALRCDPISGHVSLFWYQQALGQGPEFLTYFQNEAQLDKSGLPSDRFFAERPEGSVSTLKIQRTQQEDSAVYLCASSLGGSGGDTQYFGPGTRLTVL.